A selection of T cell receptor beta chains follows, all from one sample in a study of shared clonotypes between healthy human individuals. Profiling relied on immunoSEQ multiplex PCR, and the TCRdb table lists in-frame clones only, not all of them. The sample lists about 2,200,000 clones, 85% to 95% seen once, with 1.5% to 2% in the top ten. Sequences were obtained from naive CD8+ T cells from PBMCs. The receptors here all came from a man younger than 30 in good health. Some clones in this sample may be carry-over from other donors' samples. The CDR3 runs from the conserved cysteine through the conserved F or W. The D gene is left open where the match is weak. Only part of the rows carry a size: once, few, many, or a class if the clone is expanded.

DNA: TGTGCCAGCAGTGGATCAGGGGGCTACGAGCAGTACTTC; CDR3: CASSGSGGYEQYF; V: TRBV2; J: TRBJ2-7; D: TRBD1; size: .
DNA: TGCGCCAGCAGCCAACGGCAGGGGATCTACAATGAGCAGTTCTTC; CDR3: CASSQRQGIYNEQFF; V: TRBV5-1; J: TRBJ2-1; D: .; size: .
DNA: TGTGCCAGCAGTGAAGGGCTAGCAAACCTCTCCTACGAGCAGTACTTC; CDR3: CASSEGLANLSYEQYF; V: TRBV6-1; J: TRBJ2-7; D: .; size: once
DNA: TGTGCCACCAGCAGAGCAGCAGTAGACTATGGCTACACCTTC; CDR3: CATSRAAVDYGYTF; V: TRBV15; J: TRBJ1-2; D: .; size: .
DNA: TGTGCCAGCAGAATACAGGGTTCCGAGCAGTACTTC; CDR3: CASRIQGSEQYF; V: TRBV6-5; J: TRBJ2-7; D: .; size: .
DNA: TGTGCCAGCAGTTTAGGTCAGGGTATCCAGCCCCAGCATTTT; CDR3: CASSLGQGIQPQHF; V: TRBV28; J: TRBJ1-5; D: .; size: .
DNA: TGTGCCAGCAGCCAACTTTGGGGCAGGACTAGCGGGGCCCAGGTTGAGCAGTTCTTC; CDR3: CASSQLWGRTSGAQVEQFF; V: TRBV14; J: TRBJ2-1; D: TRBD2; size: .
DNA: TGTGCCAGCAGTGAAGTCAGGGGCGGGGGTACTGAAGCTTTCTTT; CDR3: CASSEVRGGGTEAFF; V: TRBV6-1; J: TRBJ1-1; D: .; size: .
DNA: TGTGCCAGCAGTTTATCCTCCCAGGGGCAGTACTTC; CDR3: CASSLSSQGQYF; V: TRBV28; J: TRBJ2-7; D: .; size: .
DNA: TGTGCCAGCACCTGGGGGGACTTCTACGAGCAGTACTTC; CDR3: CASTWGDFYEQYF; V: TRBV5-6; J: TRBJ2-7; D: .; size: .
DNA: TGTGCCAGCAGACCACAGGGCTGGAATGAGCAGTTCTTC; CDR3: CASRPQGWNEQFF; V: TRBV7-9; J: TRBJ2-1; D: .; size: .
DNA: TGTGCCAGCAGCTTAGGACCTGAGTCTCAGTACTTC; CDR3: CASSLGPESQYF; V: TRBV7-9; J: TRBJ2-5; D: .; size: .
DNA: TGTGCCAGCAGTTTAAGCGGGAACACCGGGGAGCTGTTTTTT; CDR3: CASSLSGNTGELFF; V: TRBV28; J: TRBJ2-2; D: .; size: .
DNA: TGTGCCAGCAGGGCGGGGCGGTCTCCCTACAATGAGCAGTTCTTC; CDR3: CASRAGRSPYNEQFF; V: TRBV7-8; J: TRBJ2-1; D: .; size: .
DNA: TGTGCCAGTAGTCTTTTCGGGGTTAGCAATCAGCCCCAGCATTTT; CDR3: CASSLFGVSNQPQHF; V: TRBV19; J: TRBJ1-5; D: .; size: .
DNA: TGTGCCAGTAGCATGGGACCTCCCTACGAGCAGTACTTC; CDR3: CASSMGPPYEQYF; V: TRBV19; J: TRBJ2-7; D: .; size: .
DNA: TGTGCCAGTAGTATACCGGGGGCAAACACTGAAGCTTTCTTT; CDR3: CASSIPGANTEAFF; V: TRBV19; J: TRBJ1-1; D: .; size: .
DNA: TGTGCCAGCAGCTACCGGGTGGGGTACAATGAGCAGTTCTTC; CDR3: CASSYRVGYNEQFF; V: TRBV5-6; J: TRBJ2-1; D: .; size: .
DNA: TGTGCCAGCAGTTACTCGATCTCCGGGGTCAATGAGCAGTTCTTC; CDR3: CASSYSISGVNEQFF; V: TRBV6-5; J: TRBJ2-1; D: .; size: .
DNA: TGTGCCAGCACTAAAGTTGGTGACTGGAGCTCCTACGAGCAGTACTTC; CDR3: CASTKVGDWSSYEQYF; V: TRBV28; J: TRBJ2-7; D: .; size: .
DNA: TGTGCCAGCACCGGACAGGGAGATAACTATGGCTACACCTTC; CDR3: CASTGQGDNYGYTF; V: TRBV28; J: TRBJ1-2; D: TRBD1; size: .
DNA: TGTGCCTGGTCGACAGGAGATTATGGCTACACCTTC; CDR3: CAWSTGDYGYTF; V: TRBV30; J: TRBJ1-2; D: .; size: .
DNA: TGCAGCGTTGACGACACCTACGAGCAGTACTTC; CDR3: CSVDDTYEQYF; V: TRBV29-1; J: TRBJ2-7; D: .; size: few
DNA: TGTGCCAGCAGCTTAGGATGGACCTACGAGCAGTACTTC; CDR3: CASSLGWTYEQYF; V: TRBV11-2; J: TRBJ2-7; D: .; size: once
DNA: TGTGCCAGCAGTGAAGCAAATTTAAACACTGAAGCTTTCTTT; CDR3: CASSEANLNTEAFF; V: TRBV6-1; J: TRBJ1-1; D: .; size: once
DNA: TGTGCCAGCTCCTCGGCTAGCAGCAACACCGGGGAGCTGTTTTTT; CDR3: CASSSASSNTGELFF; V: TRBV18; J: TRBJ2-2; D: .; size: .
DNA: TGTGCCAGCAGTTTAAGGAGTCCCTCCTACAATGAGCAGTTCTTC; CDR3: CASSLRSPSYNEQFF; V: TRBV27; J: TRBJ2-1; D: .; size: once
DNA: TGTGCCAGCAGCACCGGGACACTTCGCACAGATACGCAGTATTTT; CDR3: CASSTGTLRTDTQYF; V: TRBV7-8; J: TRBJ2-3; D: .; size: .